These T cell receptor beta chains were read from a single sample in a study of blood T cell repertoires in COVID-19. The assay was immunoSEQ multiplex PCR, and TCRdb's table has in-frame clones only and misses some. The sample consists of about 140,000 clones, around 86% of them appearing once. The sample was peripheral blood. The receptors here all came from an elderly woman with acute or convalescent COVID-19. CDR3s leave out the opening cysteine and the closing phenylalanine or tryptophan. Each record gives: J gene, clone size, V gene, CDR3 protein. Clone size appears in some rows only: once, few, many, or a class for an expanded clone.

TRBJ2-3,.,TRBV2,ASSEFPPGLAVKLADTQY
TRBJ2-4,.,TRBV5-1,ASSPEGGARNIQY
TRBJ2-1,.,TRBV28,VVGGAHSYNEQF
TRBJ1-4,.,TRBV28,ASSWGRLSEKLF
TRBJ2-1,.,TRBV5-1,ASSLLRGYNEQF
TRBJ2-5,.,TRBV5-1,ASSLEQSTWEETQY
TRBJ2-3,.,TRBV7-9,ASSHRTGRTAFTDTQY
TRBJ1-2,.,TRBV20-1,SASDRAGYT
TRBJ2-5,.,TRBV11-2,ASRSLLETQY
TRBJ2-1,once,TRBV11-2,ASSPSFRGSYNEQF
TRBJ1-2,.,TRBV20-1,SASLGTA
TRBJ2-3,.,TRBV9,ASSAGTSGGYTDTQY
TRBJ1-2,.,TRBV2,ASSEQGANYGYT
TRBJ1-6,few,TRBV27,ATKLGTGGFSPLH
TRBJ2-5,.,TRBV2,ASSWGTGGTQETQY
TRBJ2-1,.,TRBV6-5,ASSYSSGRYNEQF
TRBJ2-7,.,TRBV4-1,ASSQAGTSDYEQY
TRBJ1-1,.,TRBV6-5,ATTRGGAATEAF
TRBJ1-4,.,TRBV4-1,ASSRAGTVNEKLF
TRBJ1-1,.,TRBV30,AWAGQSGGEAF
TRBJ2-7,.,TRBV6-6,ASRSTYEQY
TRBJ2-3,.,TRBV7-6,ASSVGLAGGTDTQY
TRBJ2-5,.,TRBV9,ASSVDTYQETQY
TRBJ1-1,.,TRBV11-2,ASSLEGAGNTEAF
TRBJ2-1,.,TRBV5-6,ASSQLSTSGSWF
TRBJ1-6,.,TRBV28,ASSLLGQGSSPLH
TRBJ1-5,.,TRBV12-3/TRBV12-4,ASGRGNQPQH
TRBJ2-3,.,TRBV5-4,ASSGWSERTATSGTDTQY
TRBJ2-1,.,TRBV24-1,ATSEPTGWPYNEQF
TRBJ2-3,.,TRBV6-5,ASSYSSGANTQY
TRBJ1-1,.,TRBV7-2,ASSLGYGTEAF
TRBJ2-1,few,TRBV2,ASMRSGGSYNEQF